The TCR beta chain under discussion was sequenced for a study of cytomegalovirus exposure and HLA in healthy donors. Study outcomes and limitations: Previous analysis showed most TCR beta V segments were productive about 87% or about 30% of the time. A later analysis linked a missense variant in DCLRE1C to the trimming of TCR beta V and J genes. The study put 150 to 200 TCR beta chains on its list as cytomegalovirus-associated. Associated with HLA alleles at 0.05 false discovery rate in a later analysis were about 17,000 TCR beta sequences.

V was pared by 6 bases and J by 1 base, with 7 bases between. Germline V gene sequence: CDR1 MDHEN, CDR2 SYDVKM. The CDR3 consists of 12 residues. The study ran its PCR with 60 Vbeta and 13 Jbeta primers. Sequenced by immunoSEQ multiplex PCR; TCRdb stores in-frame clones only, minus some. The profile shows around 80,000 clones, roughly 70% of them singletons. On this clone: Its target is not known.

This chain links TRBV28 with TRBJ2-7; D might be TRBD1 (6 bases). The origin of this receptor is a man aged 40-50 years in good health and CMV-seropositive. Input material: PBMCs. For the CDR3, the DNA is TGTGCCAGCAGAACAGGGTCCTACGAGCAGTACTTC. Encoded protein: CASRTGSYEQYF. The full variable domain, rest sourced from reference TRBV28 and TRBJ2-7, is DVKVTQSSRYLVKRTGEKVFLECVQDMDHENMFWYRQDPGLGLRLIYFSYDVKMKEKGDIPEGYSVSREKKERFSLILESASTNQTSMYLCASRTGSYEQYFGPGTRLTVT.